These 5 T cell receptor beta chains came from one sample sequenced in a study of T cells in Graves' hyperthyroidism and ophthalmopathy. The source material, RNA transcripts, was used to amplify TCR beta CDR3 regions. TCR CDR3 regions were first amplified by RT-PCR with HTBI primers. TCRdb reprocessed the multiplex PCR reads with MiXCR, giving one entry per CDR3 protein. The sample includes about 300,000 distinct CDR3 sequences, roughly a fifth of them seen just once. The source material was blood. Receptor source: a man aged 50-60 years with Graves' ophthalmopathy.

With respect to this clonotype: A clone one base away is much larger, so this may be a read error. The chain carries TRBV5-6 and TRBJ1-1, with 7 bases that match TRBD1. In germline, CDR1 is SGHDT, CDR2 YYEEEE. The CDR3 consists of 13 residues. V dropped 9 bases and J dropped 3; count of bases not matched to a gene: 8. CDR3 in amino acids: CANTQQGYTEAFF. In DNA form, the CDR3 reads TGTGCCAACACACAACAGGGGTACACTGAAGCTTTCTTT.

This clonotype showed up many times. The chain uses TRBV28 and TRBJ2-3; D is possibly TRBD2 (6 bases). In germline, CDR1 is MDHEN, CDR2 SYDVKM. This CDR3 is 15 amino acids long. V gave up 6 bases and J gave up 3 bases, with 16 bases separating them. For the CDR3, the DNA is TGTGCCAGCAGCTTACGGGAGTTAGGGACAGATACGCAGTATTTT. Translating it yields CASSLRELGTDTQYF.

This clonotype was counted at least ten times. CDR3 residues: CASRPDRGRGETQYF. DNA of the CDR3: TGTGCCAGCAGACCCGACAGGGGGCGGGGGGAGACCCAGTACTTC. The chain joins TRBV2 to TRBJ2-5; 10 bases agree with TRBD1. The CDR3 covers 15 residues. The germline V gene has CDR1 SNHLY and CDR2 FYNNEI. The trim removed 6 bases at V and 5 bases at J, leaving 9 bases unmatched.

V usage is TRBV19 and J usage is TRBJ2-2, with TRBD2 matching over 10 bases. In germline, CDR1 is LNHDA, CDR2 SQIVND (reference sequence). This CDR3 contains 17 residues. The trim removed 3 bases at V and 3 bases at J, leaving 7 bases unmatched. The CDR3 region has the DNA TGTGCCAGTAGTATTATAGGTCTAGCGGGAGACACCGGGGAGCTGTTTTTT. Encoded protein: CASSIIGLAGDTGELFF.

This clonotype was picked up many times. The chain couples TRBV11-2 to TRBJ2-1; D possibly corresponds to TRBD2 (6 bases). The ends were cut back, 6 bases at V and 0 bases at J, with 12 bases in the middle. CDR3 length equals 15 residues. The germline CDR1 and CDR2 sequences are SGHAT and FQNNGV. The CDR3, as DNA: TGTGCCAGCAGAAGAGCGGGTCGCTCCTACAATGAGCAGTTCTTC. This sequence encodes CASRRAGRSYNEQFF. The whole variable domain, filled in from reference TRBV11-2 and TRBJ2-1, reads EAGVAQSPRYKIIEKRQSVAFWCNPISGHATLYWYQQILGQGPKLLIQFQNNGVVDDSQLPKDRFSAERLKGVDSTLKIQPAKLEDSAVYLCASRRAGRSYNEQFFGPGTRLTVL.